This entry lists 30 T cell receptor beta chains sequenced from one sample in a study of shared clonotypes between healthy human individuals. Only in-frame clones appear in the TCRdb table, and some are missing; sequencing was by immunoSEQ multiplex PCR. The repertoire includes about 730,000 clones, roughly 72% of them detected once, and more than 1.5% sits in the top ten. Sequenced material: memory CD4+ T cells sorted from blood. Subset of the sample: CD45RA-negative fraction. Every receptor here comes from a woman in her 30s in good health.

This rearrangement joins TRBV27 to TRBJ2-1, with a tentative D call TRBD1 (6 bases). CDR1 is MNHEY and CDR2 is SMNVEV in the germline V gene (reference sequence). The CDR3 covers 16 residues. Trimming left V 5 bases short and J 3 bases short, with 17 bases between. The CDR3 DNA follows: TGTGCCAGCAGTGTATTGTGGGGGCGCGGCTACAATGAGCAGTTCTTC. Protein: CASSVLWGRGYNEQFF.

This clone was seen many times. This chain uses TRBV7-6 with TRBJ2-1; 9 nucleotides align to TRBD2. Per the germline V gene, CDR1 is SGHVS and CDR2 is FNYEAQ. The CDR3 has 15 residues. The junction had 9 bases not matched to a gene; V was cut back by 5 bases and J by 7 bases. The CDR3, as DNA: TGTGCCAGCAGCCCCGCGGGGGGGTTAGTTAATGAGCAGTTCTTC. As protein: CASSPAGGLVNEQFF.

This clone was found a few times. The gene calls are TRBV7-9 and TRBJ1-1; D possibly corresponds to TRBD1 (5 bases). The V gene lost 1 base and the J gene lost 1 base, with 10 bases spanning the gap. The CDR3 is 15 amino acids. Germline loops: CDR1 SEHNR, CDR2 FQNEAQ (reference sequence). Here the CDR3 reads CASSLVAGTNTEAFF. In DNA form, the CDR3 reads TGTGCCAGCAGCTTAGTGGCGGGGACGAACACTGAAGCTTTCTTT.

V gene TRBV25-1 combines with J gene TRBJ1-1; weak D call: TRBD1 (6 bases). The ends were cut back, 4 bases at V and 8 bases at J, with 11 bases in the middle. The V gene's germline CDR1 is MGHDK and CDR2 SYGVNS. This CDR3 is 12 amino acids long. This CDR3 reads CASSAWTAEAFF. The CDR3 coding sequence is TGTGCCAGCAGTGCTTGGACAGCAGAAGCTTTCTTT.

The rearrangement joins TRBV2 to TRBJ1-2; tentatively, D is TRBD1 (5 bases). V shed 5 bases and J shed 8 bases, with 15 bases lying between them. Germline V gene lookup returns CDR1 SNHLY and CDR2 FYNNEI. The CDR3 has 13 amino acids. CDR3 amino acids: CASSPGTRKGYTF. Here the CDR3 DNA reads TGTGCCAGCAGTCCCGGGACTCGGAAAGGCTACACCTTC. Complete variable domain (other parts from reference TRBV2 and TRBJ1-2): EPEVTQTPSHQVTQMGQEVILRCVPISNHLYFYWYRQILGQKVEFLVSFYNNEISEKSEIFDDQFSVERPDGSNFTLKIRSTKLEDSAMYFCASSPGTRKGYTFGSGTRLTVV.

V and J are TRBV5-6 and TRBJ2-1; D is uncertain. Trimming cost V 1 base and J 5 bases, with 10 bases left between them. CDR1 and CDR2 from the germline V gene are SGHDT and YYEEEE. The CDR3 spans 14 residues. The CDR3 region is CASSLRSLNNEQFF. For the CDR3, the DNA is TGTGCCAGCAGCTTGCGATCCCTAAACAATGAGCAGTTCTTC.

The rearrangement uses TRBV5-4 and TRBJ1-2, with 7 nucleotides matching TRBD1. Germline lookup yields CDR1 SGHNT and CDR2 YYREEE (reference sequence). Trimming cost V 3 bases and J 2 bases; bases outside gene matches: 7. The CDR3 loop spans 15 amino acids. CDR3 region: CASSWSGTANYGYTF. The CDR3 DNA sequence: TGTGCCAGCAGCTGGTCCGGGACAGCCAACTATGGCTACACCTTC.

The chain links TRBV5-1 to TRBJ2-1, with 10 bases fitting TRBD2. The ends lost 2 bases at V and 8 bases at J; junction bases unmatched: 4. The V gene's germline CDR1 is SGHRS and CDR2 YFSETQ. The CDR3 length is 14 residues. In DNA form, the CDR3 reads TGCGCCAGCAGCTTAAGCGGGAGGGCCTATGAGCAGTTCTTC. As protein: CASSLSGRAYEQFF. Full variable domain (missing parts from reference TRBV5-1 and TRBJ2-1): KAGVTQTPRYLIKTRGQQVTLSCSPISGHRSVSWYQQTPGQGLQFLFEYFSETQRNKGNFPGRFSGRQFSNSRSEMNVSTLELGDSALYLCASSLSGRAYEQFFGPGTRLTVL.

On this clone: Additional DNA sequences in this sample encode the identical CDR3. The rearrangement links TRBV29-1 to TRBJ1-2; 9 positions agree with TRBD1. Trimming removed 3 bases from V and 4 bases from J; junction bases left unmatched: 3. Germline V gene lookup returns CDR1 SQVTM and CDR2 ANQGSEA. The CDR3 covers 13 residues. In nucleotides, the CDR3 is TGCAGCGTTGAGGACAGGGGAAGCTATGGCTACACCTTC. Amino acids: CSVEDRGSYGYTF.

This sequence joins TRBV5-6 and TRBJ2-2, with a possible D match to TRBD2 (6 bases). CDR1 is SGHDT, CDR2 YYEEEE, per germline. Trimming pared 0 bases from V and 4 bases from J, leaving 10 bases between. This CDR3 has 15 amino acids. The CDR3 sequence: CASSLAGGGTGELFF. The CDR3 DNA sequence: TGTGCCAGCAGCTTGGCCGGGGGTGGCACCGGGGAGCTGTTTTTT.

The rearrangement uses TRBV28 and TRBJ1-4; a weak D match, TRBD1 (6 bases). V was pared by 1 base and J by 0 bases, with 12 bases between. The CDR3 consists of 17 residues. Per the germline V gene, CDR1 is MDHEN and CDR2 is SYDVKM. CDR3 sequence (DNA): TGTGCCAGCAGTTTATACGGGGGCCCCTCAACTAATGAAAAACTGTTTTTT. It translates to CASSLYGGPSTNEKLFF.

This chain's CDR3 is CASSQDRGSKSYEQYF. In DNA form, the CDR3 reads TGCGCCAGCAGCCAAGATCGCGGGAGTAAGTCCTACGAGCAGTACTTC. This chain connects TRBV4-1 to TRBJ2-7, with 7 bases aligning to TRBD2. The CDR3 has 16 amino acids. J lost 1 base, V lost 0 bases, and 6 bases had no gene match. Per the germline V gene, CDR1 is MGHRA and CDR2 is YSYEKL.

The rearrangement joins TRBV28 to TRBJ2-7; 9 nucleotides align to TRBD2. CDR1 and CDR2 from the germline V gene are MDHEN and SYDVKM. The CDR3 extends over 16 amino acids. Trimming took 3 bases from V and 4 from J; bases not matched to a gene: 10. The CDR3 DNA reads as TGTGCCAGCAGTTTTCTGGCGGGAGGGCCAGGATACGAGCAGTACTTC. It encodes CASSFLAGGPGYEQYF.

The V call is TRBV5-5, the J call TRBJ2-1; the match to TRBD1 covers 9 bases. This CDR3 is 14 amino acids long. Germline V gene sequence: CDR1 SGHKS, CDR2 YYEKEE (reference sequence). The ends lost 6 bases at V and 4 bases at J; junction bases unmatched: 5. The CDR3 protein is CASMHGTGYNEQFF. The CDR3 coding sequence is TGTGCCAGCATGCATGGGACAGGGTACAATGAGCAGTTCTTC.

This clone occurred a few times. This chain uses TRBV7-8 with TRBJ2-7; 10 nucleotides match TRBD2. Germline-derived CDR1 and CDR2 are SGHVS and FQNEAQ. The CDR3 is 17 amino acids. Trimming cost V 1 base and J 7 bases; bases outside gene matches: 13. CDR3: CASSLVLASGRVGEQYF. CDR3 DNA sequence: TGTGCCAGCAGCTTAGTTCTCGCTAGCGGGAGAGTGGGGGAGCAGTACTTC.

The CDR3 loop reads CASIAGLTNTGELFF. In nucleotides, the CDR3 is TGTGCCAGCATTGCGGGACTAACTAACACCGGGGAGCTGTTTTTT. The J gene is TRBJ2-2, the V gene TRBV25-1, with 7 bases identical to TRBD2. With V trimmed by 7 bases and J by 2 bases, 7 bases remained unmatched. The CDR3 sequence is 15 residues long. Germline V CDR1 and CDR2: MGHDK, SYGVNS.

CDR3 nucleotide sequence: TGCGCCAGCAGTCGGGGGGCGAACACTGAAGCTTTCTTT. Translation gives CASSRGANTEAFF. The chain couples TRBV5-1 to TRBJ1-1, with D perhaps matching TRBD1 (6 bases). The V and J ends lost 5 bases and 1 base respectively, with 9 bases between them. Per the germline V gene, CDR1 is SGHRS and CDR2 is YFSETQ. This CDR3 region has 13 residues. Full variable domain (rest looked up from reference TRBV5-1 and TRBJ1-1): KAGVTQTPRYLIKTRGQQVTLSCSPISGHRSVSWYQQTPGQGLQFLFEYFSETQRNKGNFPGRFSGRQFSNSRSEMNVSTLELGDSALYLCASSRGANTEAFFGQGTRLTVV.

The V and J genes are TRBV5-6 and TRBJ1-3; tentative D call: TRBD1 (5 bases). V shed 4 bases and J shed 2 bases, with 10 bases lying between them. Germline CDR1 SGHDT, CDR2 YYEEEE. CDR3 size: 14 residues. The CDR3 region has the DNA TGTGCCAGCAGCCCTTGGGGGGCTGGAAACACCATATATTTT. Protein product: CASSPWGAGNTIYF.

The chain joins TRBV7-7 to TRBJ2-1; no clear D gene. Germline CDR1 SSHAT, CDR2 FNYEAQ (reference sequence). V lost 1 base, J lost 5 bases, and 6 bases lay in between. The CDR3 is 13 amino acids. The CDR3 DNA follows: TGTGCCAGCAGCTTAGACAGTGACAATGAGCAGTTCTTC. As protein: CASSLDSDNEQFF.

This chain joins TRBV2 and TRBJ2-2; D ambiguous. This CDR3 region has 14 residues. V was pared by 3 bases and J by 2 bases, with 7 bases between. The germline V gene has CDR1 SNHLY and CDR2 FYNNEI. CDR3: CASSESFNTGELFF. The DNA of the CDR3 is TGTGCCAGCAGTGAGAGTTTTAACACCGGGGAGCTGTTTTTT.

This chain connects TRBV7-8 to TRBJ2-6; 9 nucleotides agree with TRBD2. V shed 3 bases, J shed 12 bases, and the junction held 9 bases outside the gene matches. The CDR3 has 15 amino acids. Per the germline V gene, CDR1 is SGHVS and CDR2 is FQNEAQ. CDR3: CASSLVASGVAVLTF. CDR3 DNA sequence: TGTGCCAGCAGCTTGGTGGCTAGCGGGGTGGCCGTCCTGACTTTC.

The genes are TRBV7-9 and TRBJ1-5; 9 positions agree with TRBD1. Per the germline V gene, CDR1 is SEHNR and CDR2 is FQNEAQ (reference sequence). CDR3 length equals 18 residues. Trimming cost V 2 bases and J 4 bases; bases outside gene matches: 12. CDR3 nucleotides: TGTGCCAGCAGCTTAACGCCTGGACAGGGGACCGTTAATCAGCCCCAGCATTTT. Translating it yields CASSLTPGQGTVNQPQHF.

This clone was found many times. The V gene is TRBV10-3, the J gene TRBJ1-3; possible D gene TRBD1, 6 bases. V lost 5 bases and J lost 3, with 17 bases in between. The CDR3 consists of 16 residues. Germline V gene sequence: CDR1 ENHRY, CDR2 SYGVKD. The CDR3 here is CAISTGQSGYGNTIYF. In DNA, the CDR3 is TGTGCCATCAGTACAGGACAGTCGGGCTATGGAAACACCATATATTTT.

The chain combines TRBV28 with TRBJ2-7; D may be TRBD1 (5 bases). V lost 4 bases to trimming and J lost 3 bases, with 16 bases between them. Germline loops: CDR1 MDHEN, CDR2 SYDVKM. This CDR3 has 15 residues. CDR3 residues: CASSSVQGLFYEQYF. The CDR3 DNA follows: TGTGCCAGCAGTTCCGTCCAGGGATTATTCTACGAGCAGTACTTC.

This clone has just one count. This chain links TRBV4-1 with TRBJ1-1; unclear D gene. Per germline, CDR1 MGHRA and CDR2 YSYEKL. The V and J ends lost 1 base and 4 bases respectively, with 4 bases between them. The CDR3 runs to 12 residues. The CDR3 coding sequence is TGCGCCAGCAGCCAAGCTGCCACTGAAGCTTTCTTT. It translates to CASSQAATEAFF.

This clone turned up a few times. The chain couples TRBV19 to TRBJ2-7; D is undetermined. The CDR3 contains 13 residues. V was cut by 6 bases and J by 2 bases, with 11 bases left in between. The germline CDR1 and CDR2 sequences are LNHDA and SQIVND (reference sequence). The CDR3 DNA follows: TGTGCCAGTAGCCCCGGCAGTACCTACGAGCAGTACTTC. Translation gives CASSPGSTYEQYF.

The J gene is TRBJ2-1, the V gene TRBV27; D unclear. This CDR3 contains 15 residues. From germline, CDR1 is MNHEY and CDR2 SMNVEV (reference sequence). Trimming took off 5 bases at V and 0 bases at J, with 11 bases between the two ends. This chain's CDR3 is CASSTPLSSYNEQFF. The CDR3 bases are TGTGCCAGCAGTACACCTCTGAGCTCCTACAATGAGCAGTTCTTC.

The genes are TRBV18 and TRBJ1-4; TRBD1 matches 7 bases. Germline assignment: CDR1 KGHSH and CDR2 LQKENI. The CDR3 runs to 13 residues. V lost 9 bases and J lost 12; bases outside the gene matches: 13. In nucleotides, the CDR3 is TGTGCCAGTACCACAGGGGCCCTTCAGGAACTGTTTTTT. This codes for CASTTGALQELFF.

For the CDR3, the DNA is TGTGCCATCAGGCCGGGACAGGGAAGCACAGATACGCAGTATTTT. It is translated as CAIRPGQGSTDTQYF. This chain links TRBV10-3 with TRBJ2-3; 9 bases agree with TRBD1. Trimming removed 6 bases from V and 0 bases from J; junction bases left unmatched: 4. CDR3 length: 15 residues. Per the germline V gene, CDR1 is ENHRY and CDR2 is SYGVKD.

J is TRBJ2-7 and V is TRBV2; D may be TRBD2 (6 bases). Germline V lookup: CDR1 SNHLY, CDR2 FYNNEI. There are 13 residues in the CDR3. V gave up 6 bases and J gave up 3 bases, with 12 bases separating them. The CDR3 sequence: CASRVAGIYEQYF. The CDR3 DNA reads TGTGCCAGCAGGGTCGCGGGGATCTACGAGCAGTACTTC. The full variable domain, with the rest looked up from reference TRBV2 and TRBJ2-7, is EPEVTQTPSHQVTQMGQEVILRCVPISNHLYFYWYRQILGQKVEFLVSFYNNEISEKSEIFDDQFSVERPDGSNFTLKIRSTKLEDSAMYFCASRVAGIYEQYFGPGTRLTVT.